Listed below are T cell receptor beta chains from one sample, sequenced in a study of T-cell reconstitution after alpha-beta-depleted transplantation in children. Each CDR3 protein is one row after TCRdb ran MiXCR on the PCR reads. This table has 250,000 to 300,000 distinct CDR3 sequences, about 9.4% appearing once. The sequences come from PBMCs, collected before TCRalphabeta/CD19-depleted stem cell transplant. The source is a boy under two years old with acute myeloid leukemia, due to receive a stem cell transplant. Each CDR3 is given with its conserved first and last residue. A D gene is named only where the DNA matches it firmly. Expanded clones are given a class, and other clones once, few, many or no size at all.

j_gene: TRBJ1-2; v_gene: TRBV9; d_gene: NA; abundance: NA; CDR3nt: TGTGCCAGCAGCGTAAACCCAGGGAGTACCTATGGCTACACCTTC; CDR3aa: CASSVNPGSTYGYTF
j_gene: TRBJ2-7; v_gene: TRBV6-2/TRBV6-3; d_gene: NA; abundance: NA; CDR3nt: TGTGCCAGCAGTTACGGTCAGGATAACTACGAGCAGTACTTC; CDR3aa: CASSYGQDNYEQYF
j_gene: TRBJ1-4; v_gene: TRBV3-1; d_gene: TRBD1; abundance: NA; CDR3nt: TGTGCCAGCAGCCCTCGGGACAGGGAAAAACTGTTTTTT; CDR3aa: CASSPRDREKLFF
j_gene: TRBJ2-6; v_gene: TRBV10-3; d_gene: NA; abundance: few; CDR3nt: TGTGCCATCAGTGCAGGGGAAGCTGGGGCCAACGTCCTGACTTTC; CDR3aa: CAISAGEAGANVLTF
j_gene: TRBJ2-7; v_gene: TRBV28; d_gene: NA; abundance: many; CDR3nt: TGTGCCAGCAGCCAGATGGCGGGTGGCGAGCAGTACTTC; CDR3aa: CASSQMAGGEQYF
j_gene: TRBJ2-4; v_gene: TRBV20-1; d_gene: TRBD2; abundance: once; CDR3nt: TGCAGTGCTAAACGTAGCGGGAGAGGTTTTAACATTCAGTACTTC; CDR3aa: CSAKRSGRGFNIQYF
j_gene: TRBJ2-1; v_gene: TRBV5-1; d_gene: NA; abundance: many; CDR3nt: TGCGCCAGCAGCTTGGAAGATGAGCAGTTCTTC; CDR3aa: CASSLEDEQFF
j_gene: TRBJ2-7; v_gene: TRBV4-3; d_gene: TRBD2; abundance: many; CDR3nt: TGCGCCAGCAGCCAAGGGCCACTAGCGGGAGACGAGCAGTACTTC; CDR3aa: CASSQGPLAGDEQYF
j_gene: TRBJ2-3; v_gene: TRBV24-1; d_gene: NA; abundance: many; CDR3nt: TGTGCCACCAGTGGCCTTCAGGGGAGAGATACGCAGTATTTT; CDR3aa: CATSGLQGRDTQYF
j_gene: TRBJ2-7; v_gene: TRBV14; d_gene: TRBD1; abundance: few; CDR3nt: TGTGCCAGCAGCCAGCGCCGGGACAGGTCCTCCTACGAGCAGTACTTC; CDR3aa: CASSQRRDRSSYEQYF
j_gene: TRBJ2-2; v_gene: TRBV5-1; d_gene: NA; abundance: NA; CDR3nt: TGCGCCAGCGACGGGACTCCCTCCGGCGGGGAGCTGTTTTTT; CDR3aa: CASDGTPSGGELFF
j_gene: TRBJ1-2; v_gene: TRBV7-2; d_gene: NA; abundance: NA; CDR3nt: TGTGCCAGCAACTTGCTTCGGGCGTCGGGCTACACCTTC; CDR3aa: CASNLLRASGYTF
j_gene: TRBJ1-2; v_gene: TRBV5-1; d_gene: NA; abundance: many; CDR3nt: TGCGCCAGCAGAACCGGGGCGGAGGTTCTTTATGGCTACACCTTC; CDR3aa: CASRTGAEVLYGYTF
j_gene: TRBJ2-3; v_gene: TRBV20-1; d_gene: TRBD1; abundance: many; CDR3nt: TGCAGTGCTGGAGATCCGGGACAGGGGACAGATACGCAGTATTTT; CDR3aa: CSAGDPGQGTDTQYF
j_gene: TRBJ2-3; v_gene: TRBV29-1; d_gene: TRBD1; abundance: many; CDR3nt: TGCAGCGTTGCAATAGGGGGCGGAGATACGCAGTATTTT; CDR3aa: CSVAIGGGDTQYF
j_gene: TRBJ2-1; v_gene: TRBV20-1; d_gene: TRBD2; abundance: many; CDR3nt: TGCAGTGCAAAGGGACTAGCGGCCTACAATGAGCAGTTCTTC; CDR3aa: CSAKGLAAYNEQFF
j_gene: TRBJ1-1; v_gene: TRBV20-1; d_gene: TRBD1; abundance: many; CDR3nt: TGCAGTGCTAGCCCACCTTCAGGGGGCACTGAAGCTTTCTTT; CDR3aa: CSASPPSGGTEAFF